These 21 T cell receptor beta chains were all obtained from the same sample, sequenced in a study of blood T cell repertoires in COVID-19. Produced via immunoSEQ multiplex PCR; TCRdb's table is partial and in-frame only. The sample holds roughly 31,000 clones, 85% to 90% seen once. What was sequenced was peripheral blood. Receptors originate from a man older than 75 with acute or convalescent COVID-19.

The chain has TRBV15 and TRBJ1-4; D might be TRBD1 (6 bases). Looked up from germline, CDR1 is LNHNV and CDR2 is YYDKDF (reference sequence). V was trimmed by 2 bases and J by 3 bases, leaving 10 bases between them. This CDR3 comprises 15 residues. The CDR3 spells CATSRRTESNEKLFF. DNA for the CDR3: TGTGCCACCAGCAGAAGGACAGAGTCTAATGAAAAACTGTTTTTT.

J is TRBJ1-4 and V is TRBV29-1, with 8 bases lining up with TRBD1. Unmatched junction bases numbered 3, after V lost 6 bases and J lost 0 bases. CDR1 and CDR2 (germline): SQVTM, ANQGSEA. The CDR3 spans 14 residues. The CDR3: CSVGTGTTNEKLFF. CDR3 DNA sequence: TGCAGCGTAGGGACAGGCACAACTAATGAAAAACTGTTTTTT.

V usage is TRBV3-1 (or the pseudogene TRBV3-2) and J usage is TRBJ2-3; D is perhaps TRBD2 (6 bases). The length of the CDR3 is 13 residues. V lost 7 bases and J 0 bases, leaving 8 bases between the germline ends. Germline CDR1 reads LGHDT; CDR2 reads YNNKEL (reference sequence). The CDR3 DNA sequence: TGTGCCAGCAAGGGAGGAAGCACAGATACGCAGTATTTT. It translates to CASKGGSTDTQYF.

The chain combines TRBV2 with TRBJ1-1; D is unclear. This CDR3 is built from 15 residues. Trimming removed 5 bases at V and 1 base at J, with 14 bases between. CDR1 and CDR2 (germline): SNHLY, FYNNEI. CDR3 DNA: TGTGCCAGCAGTTCCTTCTTGGGCCAGAACACTGAAGCTTTCTTT. This codes for CASSSFLGQNTEAFF.

The chain links TRBV5-5 to TRBJ1-3; D is unclear. Between the trimmed V and J ends, which lost 5 bases and 0 bases, there was a span of 15 bases. The germline V gene has CDR1 SGHKS and CDR2 YYEKEE (reference sequence). This CDR3 has 16 residues. The CDR3 region is CASSYSTGSSGNTIYF. DNA for the CDR3: TGTGCCAGCAGTTACTCGACGGGAAGCTCTGGAAACACCATATATTTT.

The V and J genes are TRBV10-1 and TRBJ1-5; perhaps TRBD1 as D (5 bases). Germline values: CDR1 WNHNN, CDR2 SYGVQD (reference sequence). The CDR3 is 14 amino acids. V lost 11 bases and J 5 bases, leaving 19 bases between the germline ends. CDR3 DNA: TGCGCCTGCCCAGGGCTTCCACTCGATCAGCCCCAGCATTTT. It encodes CACPGLPLDQPQHF.

The chain joins TRBV9 to TRBJ1-3, with TRBD1 matching 8 bases. This CDR3 has 15 amino acids. The V gene's germline CDR1 is SGDLS and CDR2 YYNGEE. The trim removed 3 bases at V and 3 bases at J, leaving 5 bases unmatched. CDR3 amino acids: CASSAGQGRGNTIYF. The DNA of the CDR3 is TGTGCCAGCAGCGCCGGACAGGGCCGTGGAAACACCATATATTTT.

This clone was recorded once. The J gene is TRBJ2-3, the V gene TRBV4-2; D uncertain. The germline gives CDR1 LGHNA, CDR2 YNFKEQ. Trimming left V 4 bases short and J 0 bases short, with 14 bases between. The CDR3 spans 16 residues. CDR3 loop: CASSPTWVGSTDTQYF. The CDR3 DNA reads as TGTGCCAGCAGCCCGACTTGGGTGGGTAGCACAGATACGCAGTATTTT.

This clone was counted a few times. The rearrangement uses TRBV5-6 and TRBJ2-7; 12 bases fit TRBD2. Germline assignment: CDR1 SGHDT and CDR2 YYEEEE. V lost 3 bases, J lost 2 bases, and 6 bases stayed unmatched. The CDR3 totals 16 residues. CDR3 nucleotides: TGTGCCAGCAGCTGGAGGACTAGCGGGGAGACCTACGAGCAGTACTTC. It translates to CASSWRTSGETYEQYF.

The gene calls are TRBV11-2 and TRBJ2-1; the D gene is possibly TRBD2 (5 bases). With 0 bases removed from V and 3 bases from J, the gap between germline ends came to 15 bases. In germline, CDR1 is SGHAT, CDR2 FQNNGV. The CDR3 length is 17 residues. CDR3 sequence (DNA): TGTGCCAGCAGCTTAGATGGTATGTACAGCGGCTACAATGAGCAGTTCTTC. Protein product: CASSLDGMYSGYNEQFF.

The V call is TRBV12-3 or TRBV12-4, the J call TRBJ1-5; possibly TRBD1 for D (6 bases). Deletions cut 5 bases from V and 4 bases from J, with 9 bases between. The CDR3 runs to 13 residues. CDR3 sequence reads: CASSAGENQPQHF. The CDR3 DNA follows: TGTGCCAGCAGTGCAGGGGAGAATCAGCCCCAGCATTTT.

V is TRBV6-4 and J is TRBJ2-2; 13 bases match TRBD2. The CDR3 is 15 amino acids. Losses at the gene ends were 6 bases for V and 5 bases for J; bases not matched to a gene: 3. Germline V lookup: CDR1 MRHNA, CDR2 SNTAGT. The CDR3 DNA reads as TGTGCCAGCAGCCCGGGACTAGCGGGGACCGGGGAGCTGTTTTTT. This sequence encodes CASSPGLAGTGELFF.

This clone was picked up one time. The CDR3 reads CASNMDRGGEKLFF. CDR3 sequence (DNA): TGTGCCAGCAATATGGACAGGGGCGGTGAAAAACTGTTTTTT. This rearrangement joins TRBV6-5 to TRBJ1-4; 9 nucleotides align to TRBD1. From germline, CDR1 is MNHEY and CDR2 SVGAGI. V was pared by 7 bases and J by 7 bases, with 7 bases of the junction left unmatched. This CDR3 comprises 14 residues.

J is TRBJ1-2 and V is TRBV29-1, with a tentative D call TRBD1 (6 bases). There are 14 residues in the CDR3. Trimming removed 6 bases from V and 4 bases from J, with 18 bases in between. Germline CDR1 SQVTM, CDR2 ANQGSEA. The CDR3 loop reads CSVNTGRSSYGYTF. The CDR3 DNA reads TGCAGCGTCAATACAGGGAGATCCTCCTATGGCTACACCTTC.

The chain joins TRBV23-1 to TRBJ1-1, with D perhaps TRBD1 (6 bases). TRBV23-1 is an ORF, and what it does is uncertain. This CDR3 has 15 residues. V was clipped by 2 bases and J by 3 bases, with 13 bases between them. CDR3 amino acids: CASSQLREGDTEAFF. CDR3 DNA: TGCGCCAGCAGTCAACTCCGAGAGGGGGACACTGAAGCTTTCTTT.

This clone was seen only once. The CDR3 bases are TGTGCCAGCAGCCAAGATCTACTGCTTGAAAAACTGTTTTTT. Residues: CASSQDLLLEKLFF. The V call is TRBV4-2, the J call TRBJ1-4, with D uncertain. CDR1 and CDR2 from the germline V gene are LGHNA and YNFKEQ. CDR3 length: 14 residues. V shed 0 bases and J shed 7 bases, with 9 bases lying between them.

The J gene is TRBJ1-1, the V gene TRBV12-3 or TRBV12-4; tentatively, D is TRBD1 (5 bases). The CDR3 covers 13 residues. V lost 5 bases, J lost 1 base, and 8 bases lay in between. In DNA form, the CDR3 reads TGTGCCAGCAGTACTGACAGGAACACTGAAGCTTTCTTT. Translation gives CASSTDRNTEAFF.

The rearrangement links TRBV30 to TRBJ2-7, with D tentatively TRBD2 (6 bases). Trimming pared 2 bases from V and 3 bases from J, leaving 8 bases between. The CDR3 is 12 amino acids. The germline V gene encodes CDR1 GTSNPN and CDR2 SVGIG (reference sequence). DNA for the CDR3: TGTGCCTGGAGTTTCGGGGGCTACGAGCAGTACTTC. Translation gives CAWSFGGYEQYF.

The CDR3 protein is CASSLTVSGRAPNRNEQFF. The DNA for the CDR3 is TGTGCCAGCAGCTTGACGGTATCGGGCAGGGCCCCGAATCGGAATGAGCAGTTCTTC. The V gene is TRBV5-5, the J gene TRBJ2-1; possible D gene TRBD1, 5 bases. This CDR3 has 19 residues. Germline V gene lookup returns CDR1 SGHKS and CDR2 YYEKEE (reference sequence). V lost 1 base and J lost 7, with 27 bases in between.

The chain joins TRBV5-1 to TRBJ1-2, with D perhaps TRBD1 (5 bases). Trimming removed 1 base from V and 4 bases from J, with 14 bases in between. The CDR3 spans 15 residues. Germline V lookup: CDR1 SGHRS, CDR2 YFSETQ. The CDR3 loop is CASSLNRDSLYGYTF. The CDR3 coding sequence is TGCGCCAGCAGCTTGAACCGCGACAGTCTCTATGGCTACACCTTC.

The chain carries TRBV5-1 and TRBJ2-6; D possibly corresponds to TRBD2 (6 bases). The V and J ends lost 4 bases and 0 bases respectively, with 20 bases between them. CDR1 and CDR2 from the germline V gene are SGHRS and YFSETQ. CDR3 length: 19 amino acids. The CDR3 region has the DNA TGCGCCAGCAGCCTCCCGGAGGGTATCTCTCGCTCTGGGGCCAACGTCCTGACTTTC. It specifies CASSLPEGISRSGANVLTF.